This is a list of T cell receptor beta chains from one sample in a study of CD8 T cells in ankylosing spondylitis. MiXCR, run by TCRdb on the 5' RACE reads, gives a single entry per CDR3 protein. The sample records about 500,000 distinct CDR3 sequences, over 4% being singletons. Sequencing was performed on blood, either unsorted or a sorted T cell fraction (not recorded which). The receptors were gathered from a male donor with ankylosing spondylitis. Both conserved end residues are part of each CDR3. Fields, in order: D gene, clone size, V gene, J gene, CDR3 protein, CDR3 DNA. D genes are given only for firm matches. Rows may omit the clone size; those that give it use once, few, many or a size class.

D gene: TRBD2
clone size: many
V gene: TRBV7-9
J gene: TRBJ2-7
CDR3 protein: CASSPGGYEQYF
CDR3 DNA: TGTGCCAGCAGCCCGGGGGGATACGAGCAGTACTTC

D gene: .
clone size: many
V gene: TRBV12-3/TRBV12-4
J gene: TRBJ1-5
CDR3 protein: CASSISNQPQHF
CDR3 DNA: TGTGCCAGCAGCATTAGCAATCAGCCCCAGCATTTT

D gene: TRBD1
clone size: few
V gene: TRBV5-5
J gene: TRBJ1-6
CDR3 protein: CASSARGQGNSPLHF
CDR3 DNA: TGTGCCAGCAGCGCCAGGGGACAGGGGAATTCACCCCTCCACTTT

D gene: .
clone size: many
V gene: TRBV28
J gene: TRBJ2-7
CDR3 protein: CASSERPAYEQYF
CDR3 DNA: TGTGCCAGCAGTGAGCGTCCTGCTTACGAGCAGTACTTC

D gene: TRBD2
clone size: many
V gene: TRBV19
J gene: TRBJ2-1
CDR3 protein: CASSMSGRTHEQFF
CDR3 DNA: TGTGCCAGTAGTATGAGCGGGAGGACCCATGAGCAGTTCTTC

D gene: .
clone size: .
V gene: TRBV6-2/TRBV6-3
J gene: TRBJ1-1
CDR3 protein: CASSWPNTEAFF
CDR3 DNA: TGTGCCAGCAGTTGGCCTAACACTGAAGCTTTCTTT

D gene: .
clone size: .
V gene: TRBV19
J gene: TRBJ1-5
CDR3 protein: CASTTLWDSNQPQHF
CDR3 DNA: TGTGCCAGTACCACCCTGTGGGATAGCAATCAGCCCCAGCATTTT

D gene: TRBD1
clone size: .
V gene: TRBV5-1
J gene: TRBJ1-5
CDR3 protein: CASSLRGQENQPQHF
CDR3 DNA: TGCGCCAGCAGCCTAAGGGGACAGGAGAATCAGCCCCAGCATTTT

D gene: TRBD2
clone size: many
V gene: TRBV27
J gene: TRBJ2-1
CDR3 protein: CASSIAPGLAYEQFF
CDR3 DNA: TGTGCCAGCAGTATCGCCCCGGGACTAGCGTATGAGCAGTTCTTC

D gene: TRBD1
clone size: many
V gene: TRBV5-1
J gene: TRBJ1-4
CDR3 protein: CASSPGQGSEKLFF
CDR3 DNA: TGCGCCAGCAGCCCGGGACAGGGTTCCGAAAAACTGTTTTTT

D gene: TRBD1
clone size: .
V gene: TRBV3-1
J gene: TRBJ2-7
CDR3 protein: CASRPGTGDSYEQYF
CDR3 DNA: TGTGCCAGCAGACCCGGGACAGGGGACAGCTACGAGCAGTACTTC

D gene: TRBD1
clone size: many
V gene: TRBV29-1
J gene: TRBJ2-7
CDR3 protein: CSVRDSPYEQYF
CDR3 DNA: TGCAGCGTCAGGGACAGCCCCTACGAGCAGTACTTC

D gene: .
clone size: many
V gene: TRBV5-6
J gene: TRBJ2-5
CDR3 protein: CASSSPWGSGKETQYF
CDR3 DNA: TGTGCCAGCAGCTCGCCCTGGGGGAGCGGAAAAGAGACCCAGTACTTC

D gene: .
clone size: few
V gene: TRBV13
J gene: TRBJ1-2
CDR3 protein: CASSSGRTHYGYTF
CDR3 DNA: TGTGCCAGCAGCTCTGGACGGACCCACTATGGCTACACCTTC

D gene: TRBD1
clone size: many
V gene: TRBV24-1
J gene: TRBJ2-1
CDR3 protein: CATSDPRQGDNEQFF
CDR3 DNA: TGTGCCACCAGTGATCCCCGACAGGGGGACAATGAGCAGTTCTTC

D gene: TRBD1
clone size: few
V gene: TRBV12-3/TRBV12-4
J gene: TRBJ2-7
CDR3 protein: CASSGWPGQGTEQYF
CDR3 DNA: TGTGCCAGCAGTGGATGGCCGGGACAGGGGACCGAGCAGTACTTC

D gene: .
clone size: many
V gene: TRBV28
J gene: TRBJ2-7
CDR3 protein: CASSSSTDLGSYEQYF
CDR3 DNA: TGTGCCAGCAGTTCCTCGACAGATCTAGGCTCCTACGAGCAGTACTTC

D gene: .
clone size: .
V gene: TRBV18
J gene: TRBJ1-1
CDR3 protein: CASSPPRLNTEAFF
CDR3 DNA: TGTGCCAGCTCACCACCACGGTTGAACACTGAAGCTTTCTTT

D gene: .
clone size: many
V gene: TRBV12-3/TRBV12-4
J gene: TRBJ2-7
CDR3 protein: CASSRMPYEQYF
CDR3 DNA: TGTGCCAGCAGTAGGATGCCCTACGAGCAGTACTTC

D gene: .
clone size: many
V gene: TRBV7-2
J gene: TRBJ1-1
CDR3 protein: CATNAGTTLLKVDAFF
CDR3 DNA: TGTGCCACCAACGCGGGAACTACCCTCTTGAAGGTAGACGCTTTCTTT

D gene: .
clone size: many
V gene: TRBV20-1
J gene: TRBJ1-1
CDR3 protein: CSARPGHFLEAFF
CDR3 DNA: TGCAGTGCCAGACCGGGACACTTCCTCGAGGCTTTCTTT

D gene: .
clone size: few
V gene: TRBV3-1
J gene: TRBJ1-1
CDR3 protein: CASSHWAQRNTEAFF
CDR3 DNA: TGTGCCAGCAGCCACTGGGCCCAGCGGAACACTGAAGCTTTCTTT

D gene: TRBD2
clone size: many
V gene: TRBV9
J gene: TRBJ2-1
CDR3 protein: CASSEGTSGNEQFF
CDR3 DNA: TGTGCCAGCAGCGAAGGGACTAGCGGCAATGAGCAGTTCTTC

D gene: .
clone size: many
V gene: TRBV11-1
J gene: TRBJ2-7
CDR3 protein: CASSFNPMYEQYF
CDR3 DNA: TGTGCCAGCAGCTTTAACCCTATGTACGAGCAGTACTTC

D gene: .
clone size: many
V gene: TRBV29-1
J gene: TRBJ2-1
CDR3 protein: CSVDSGSYNEQFF
CDR3 DNA: TGCAGCGTCGATAGCGGATCCTACAATGAGCAGTTCTTC

D gene: .
clone size: many
V gene: TRBV4-3
J gene: TRBJ2-1
CDR3 protein: CASSQDPPTVSYNEQFF
CDR3 DNA: TGCGCCAGCAGCCAAGATCCCCCGACCGTCTCCTACAATGAGCAGTTCTTC

D gene: .
clone size: many
V gene: TRBV12-3/TRBV12-4
J gene: TRBJ2-7
CDR3 protein: CASSNRPNEQYF
CDR3 DNA: TGTGCCAGCAGTAATAGGCCAAACGAGCAGTACTTC

D gene: TRBD2
clone size: many
V gene: TRBV20-1
J gene: TRBJ2-1
CDR3 protein: CSARREFRNEQFF
CDR3 DNA: TGCAGTGCCCGGCGGGAGTTTAGAAATGAGCAGTTCTTC

D gene: TRBD1
clone size: .
V gene: TRBV7-9
J gene: TRBJ2-5
CDR3 protein: CASSWAGGETQYF
CDR3 DNA: TGTGCCAGCAGCTGGGCAGGGGGCGAGACCCAGTACTTC

D gene: TRBD1
clone size: many
V gene: TRBV15
J gene: TRBJ2-1
CDR3 protein: CATSPRDRAFNEQFF
CDR3 DNA: TGTGCCACCAGCCCCCGGGACAGGGCATTCAATGAGCAGTTCTTC

D gene: .
clone size: many
V gene: TRBV20-1
J gene: TRBJ2-1
CDR3 protein: CRGKGISISSYNEQFF
CDR3 DNA: TGCAGAGGGAAGGGGATTTCAATCAGCTCCTACAATGAGCAGTTCTTC

D gene: .
clone size: few
V gene: TRBV7-3
J gene: TRBJ2-6
CDR3 protein: CASSFTGPGANVLTF
CDR3 DNA: TGTGCCAGCAGCTTTACAGGCCCTGGGGCCAACGTCCTGACTTTC

D gene: .
clone size: many
V gene: TRBV7-2
J gene: TRBJ1-1
CDR3 protein: CASRPQNTEAFF
CDR3 DNA: TGTGCCAGCAGACCCCAGAACACTGAAGCTTTCTTT

D gene: .
clone size: many
V gene: TRBV9
J gene: TRBJ1-5
CDR3 protein: CASSVASQGQPQHF
CDR3 DNA: TGTGCCAGCAGCGTAGCGTCGCAGGGGCAGCCCCAGCATTTT

D gene: .
clone size: many
V gene: TRBV12-3/TRBV12-4
J gene: TRBJ2-1
CDR3 protein: CASSFNIGSYNEQFF
CDR3 DNA: TGTGCCAGCAGTTTTAATATCGGCTCCTACAATGAGCAGTTCTTC

D gene: .
clone size: many
V gene: TRBV12-3/TRBV12-4
J gene: TRBJ2-1
CDR3 protein: CASSRTPPEQFF
CDR3 DNA: TGTGCCAGCAGTCGGACTCCCCCTGAGCAGTTCTTC